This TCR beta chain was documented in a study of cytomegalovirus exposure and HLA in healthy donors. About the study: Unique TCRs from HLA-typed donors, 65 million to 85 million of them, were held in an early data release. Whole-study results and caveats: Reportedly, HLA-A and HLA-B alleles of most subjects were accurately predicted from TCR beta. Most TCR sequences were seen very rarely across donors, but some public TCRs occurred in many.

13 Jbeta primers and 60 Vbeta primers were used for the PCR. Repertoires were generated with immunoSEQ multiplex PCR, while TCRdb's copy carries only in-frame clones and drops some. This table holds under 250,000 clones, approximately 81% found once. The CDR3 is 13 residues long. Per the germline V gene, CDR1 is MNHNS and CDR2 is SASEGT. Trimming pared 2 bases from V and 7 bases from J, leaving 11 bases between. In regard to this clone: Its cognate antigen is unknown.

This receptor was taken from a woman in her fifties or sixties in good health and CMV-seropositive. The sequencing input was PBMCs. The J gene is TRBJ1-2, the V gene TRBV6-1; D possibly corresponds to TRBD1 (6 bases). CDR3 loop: CASSEKAGVGYTF. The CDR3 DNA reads TGTGCCAGCAGTGAAAAGGCAGGGGTTGGCTACACCTTC.